One and the same sample provided the 32 T cell receptor beta chains below, sequenced in a study of graft-versus-host responses after intestinal transplantation. This table comes from immunoSEQ multiplex PCR, and its TCRdb copy is limited to in-frame clones, with some not included. The sample lists about 15,000 clones, about 87% seen once, with 6% to 8.5% in the top ten. The starting material was bone marrow, obtained around 120 days after intestinal transplantation. These receptors were collected from a human patient who received an intestinal transplant, so some T cells may come from the graft donor.

The chain links TRBV4-1 to TRBJ1-2; D may be TRBD1 (5 bases). There are 15 residues in the CDR3. Trimming cost V 4 bases and J 4 bases, with 16 bases left between them. From germline, CDR1 is MGHRA and CDR2 YSYEKL. Here the CDR3 DNA reads TGCGCCAGCAGCCCAACTCAGGGTAGGGGCTATGGCTACACCTTC. Its protein product is CASSPTQGRGYGYTF.

The gene calls are TRBV7-2 and TRBJ2-7; 10 nucleotides align to TRBD2. V trimming: 4 bases; J trimming: 0 bases; junction bases outside the gene matches: 3. Germline V gives CDR1 SGHTA, CDR2 FQGNSA. This CDR3 is built from 15 residues. The CDR3 here is CASSYRTSGSYEQYF. DNA for the CDR3: TGTGCCAGCAGCTATCGGACTAGCGGCTCCTACGAGCAGTACTTC.

V usage is TRBV9 and J usage is TRBJ2-1; TRBD2 agrees at 14 bases. The CDR3 covers 17 residues. Germline-derived CDR1 and CDR2 are SGDLS and YYNGEE. V was clipped by 3 bases and J by 7 bases; unmatched bases: 9. This CDR3 reads CASSETATSGRVNEQFF. The DNA for the CDR3 is TGTGCCAGCAGCGAAACTGCGACTAGCGGGAGGGTGAATGAGCAGTTCTTC.

The V gene is TRBV7-8, the J gene TRBJ2-1, with 10 bases identical to TRBD2. J was trimmed by 7 bases and V by 4 bases; bases with no gene match: 7. Germline V gives CDR1 SGHVS, CDR2 FQNEAQ. The CDR3 has 15 amino acids. The CDR3 is CASSWRASGSNEQFF. The DNA of the CDR3 is TGTGCCAGCAGCTGGAGGGCTAGCGGGAGTAATGAGCAGTTCTTC.

The chain has TRBV11-2 and TRBJ1-1; D is unclear. The germline V and J ends were trimmed by 5 bases and 1 base, with 5 bases remaining between them. Germline V lookup: CDR1 SGHAT, CDR2 FQNNGV. The CDR3 length is 12 residues. CDR3 sequence: CASSLKNTEAFF. The CDR3 bases are TGTGCCAGCAGCCTAAAGAACACTGAAGCTTTCTTT. Complete variable domain (other parts from reference TRBV11-2 and TRBJ1-1): EAGVAQSPRYKIIEKRQSVAFWCNPISGHATLYWYQQILGQGPKLLIQFQNNGVVDDSQLPKDRFSAERLKGVDSTLKIQPAKLEDSAVYLCASSLKNTEAFFGQGTRLTVV.

This chain uses TRBV7-9 with TRBJ1-4; no clear D. Per the germline V gene, CDR1 is SEHNR and CDR2 is FQNEAQ (reference sequence). The CDR3 length is 15 residues. V was cut by 5 bases and J by 7 bases, with 17 bases left in between. The CDR3 sequence: CASSPKEVGFEKLFF. CDR3 nucleotide sequence: TGTGCCAGCAGCCCCAAGGAGGTCGGCTTTGAAAAACTGTTTTTT.

J is TRBJ2-7 and V is TRBV27; 16 bases map to TRBD2. Per germline, CDR1 MNHEY and CDR2 SMNVEV (reference sequence). CDR3 length equals 18 residues. V lost 6 bases to trimming and J lost 2 bases; unmatched junction nucleotides: 10. CDR3 region: CASSQNPGLAGGAYEQYF. The CDR3 DNA reads TGTGCCAGCAGCCAGAACCCGGGACTAGCGGGAGGGGCCTACGAGCAGTACTTC.

This rearrangement joins TRBV19 to TRBJ2-5; 11 bases line up with TRBD1. The last part of the DNA fits TRBJ2-7 better; the J call may be wrong. Germline CDR1 and CDR2: LNHDA and SQIVND (reference sequence). CDR3 size: 16 residues. The CDR3 is CASSISGGTGGGEQYF. The CDR3 nucleotides are TGTGCCAGTAGTATTTCCGGCGGGACAGGGGGGGGCGAGCAGTACTTC.

V is TRBV7-3 and J is TRBJ2-1, with 7 positions matching TRBD2. Looked up from germline, CDR1 is SGHTA and CDR2 is FQGTGA. The CDR3 length is 14 residues. Trimming cost V 2 bases and J 7 bases; bases outside gene matches: 5. CDR3 in amino acids: CASSLGLESNEQFF. In DNA form, the CDR3 reads TGTGCCAGCAGCTTAGGACTAGAATCGAATGAGCAGTTCTTC.

This chain links TRBV4-1 with TRBJ1-2; no definite D call. Trimming pared 4 bases from V and 2 bases from J, leaving 14 bases between. The CDR3 has 15 amino acids. CDR1 is MGHRA and CDR2 is YSYEKL in the germline V gene. This CDR3 reads CASSLTTGRNYGYTF. CDR3 DNA sequence: TGCGCCAGCAGCCTGACGACGGGAAGGAACTATGGCTACACCTTC.

V and J are TRBV7-9 and TRBJ2-7; D unclear. The CDR3 spans 12 residues. Trimming pared 5 bases from V and 2 bases from J, leaving 7 bases between. Germline lookup yields CDR1 SEHNR and CDR2 FQNEAQ (reference sequence). This chain's CDR3 is CASSPDTYEQYF. The CDR3 region has the DNA TGTGCCAGCAGCCCCGATACCTACGAGCAGTACTTC.

J is TRBJ2-7 and V is TRBV4-1; D gene ambiguous. The CDR3 length is 14 residues. Germline loops: CDR1 MGHRA, CDR2 YSYEKL. V dropped 1 base and J dropped 5 bases, with 12 bases sitting between them. This CDR3 is CASSQVLRAHEQYF. DNA of the CDR3: TGCGCCAGCAGCCAAGTTCTTAGGGCCCACGAGCAGTACTTC.

The rearrangement uses TRBV29-1 and TRBJ1-4; tentative D call: TRBD1 (6 bases). CDR3 length equals 13 residues. Per germline, CDR1 SQVTM and CDR2 ANQGSEA. V was cut by 5 bases and J by 7 bases, with 14 bases left in between. Written as DNA, the CDR3 is TGCAGCGTTAAAACGGGGGCGGGTGAAAAACTGTTTTTT. Translation: CSVKTGAGEKLFF.

V is TRBV4-3 and J is TRBJ2-6; D is uncertain. V lost 1 base and J 1 base, leaving 14 bases between the germline ends. The CDR3 is 18 residues long. Germline values: CDR1 LGHNA, CDR2 YSLEER. The CDR3 is CASSQAGRSFSGANVLTF. The DNA of the CDR3 is TGCGCCAGCAGCCAAGCGGGCCGGAGTTTTTCTGGGGCCAACGTCCTGACTTTC.

This clone was counted a few times. The rearrangement joins TRBV9 to TRBJ2-5, with 8 positions matching TRBD2. The germline gives CDR1 SGDLS, CDR2 YYNGEE. This CDR3 spans 15 amino acids. The trim removed 4 bases at V and 2 bases at J, leaving 7 bases unmatched. In DNA, the CDR3 is TGTGCCAGCAGCCCCTGGGGCGGGAGGCAAGAGACCCAGTACTTC. It is translated as CASSPWGGRQETQYF.

This chain links TRBV7-9 with TRBJ2-5; TRBD2 matches 9 bases. After removal of 4 bases from V and 4 bases from J, the junction contained 4 bases not matched to a gene. The germline gives CDR1 SEHNR, CDR2 FQNEAQ (reference sequence). The CDR3 covers 14 residues. As DNA, the CDR3 is TGTGCCAGCAGCTGGGGACTAGCCCCAGAGACCCAGTACTTC. Translation gives CASSWGLAPETQYF.

The chain has TRBV4-1 and TRBJ2-1, with TRBD1 matching 8 bases. The J segment lost 9 bases and the V segment lost 3 bases, leaving 10 bases of the junction unmatched. CDR1 is MGHRA, CDR2 YSYEKL, per germline. The CDR3 totals 15 residues. As DNA, the CDR3 is TGCGCCAGCAGCCAGGGGACAGGCCCCGCGGGTGAGCAGTTCTTC. Its protein is CASSQGTGPAGEQFF.

The rearrangement joins TRBV7-8 to TRBJ1-5, with D tentatively TRBD1 (5 bases). V lost 4 bases and J 0 bases, leaving 13 bases between the germline ends. The CDR3 length is 16 residues. Germline values: CDR1 SGHVS, CDR2 FQNEAQ. CDR3 loop: CASSYTGTYSNQPQHF. The CDR3 DNA reads as TGTGCCAGCAGCTACACCGGGACTTATAGCAATCAGCCCCAGCATTTT.

V gene TRBV2 combines with J gene TRBJ1-2; 8 bases agree with TRBD1. The CDR3 sequence is 15 residues long. The germline V gene has CDR1 SNHLY and CDR2 FYNNEI. The trim removed 4 bases at V and 3 bases at J, leaving 7 bases unmatched. The DNA of the CDR3 is TGTGCCAGCAGTGCCCAGGGGGCCGCCGACTATGGCTACACCTTC. Protein sequence: CASSAQGAADYGYTF.

V usage is TRBV7-7 and J usage is TRBJ2-1, with 11 positions matching TRBD2. This CDR3 spans 16 amino acids. CDR1 and CDR2 (germline): SSHAT, FNYEAQ (reference sequence). J lost 4 bases, V lost 4 bases, and 6 bases had no gene match. CDR3 DNA sequence: TGTGCCAGCAGCTCATCGGGACTAGCGGATTACAATGAGCAGTTCTTC. Translating it yields CASSSSGLADYNEQFF.

J is TRBJ2-2 and V is TRBV21-1; the table assigns TRBD1, which was not confirmed against the DNA. TRBV21-1 constitutes a pseudogene. The CDR3 consists of 13 residues. The CDR3 bases are TGTGCCAGCAGGACAGGGAACACCGGGGAGCTGTTTTTT. Amino acids: CASRTGNTGELFF.

This chain links TRBV28 with TRBJ2-7; the D gene could be TRBD1 or TRBD2 (5 bases each). CDR1 MDHEN and CDR2 SYDVKM come from the germline V gene. Trimming cost V 2 bases and J 6 bases, with 11 bases left between them. CDR3 length equals 13 residues. CDR3 bases: TGTGCCAGCAGTTTACAGGGACGAGGCGAGCAGTACTTC. Translating gives CASSLQGRGEQYF.

As regards this clone: The sample carries other DNA sequences with the same CDR3. Written as DNA, the CDR3 is TGTGCCAGCCGAAATAACTATGGCTACACCTTC. Translating gives CASRNNYGYTF. The chain couples TRBV28 to TRBJ1-2; D call uncertain. With 8 bases removed from V and 1 base from J, the gap between germline ends came to 5 bases. The CDR3 extends over 11 amino acids. Germline V CDR1 and CDR2: MDHEN, SYDVKM.

The CDR3 DNA follows: TGTGCCAGCAGCCCGGCGGGAGATGCAGGGGAGCAGTTCTTC. Protein: CASSPAGDAGEQFF. The chain links TRBV4-2 to TRBJ2-1; 7 positions agree with TRBD2. CDR3 size: 14 residues. Germline V gives CDR1 LGHNA, CDR2 YNFKEQ. V gave up 4 bases and J gave up 10 bases; unmatched junction bases: 10.

This clone was picked up a small number of times. This rearrangement joins TRBV6-4 to TRBJ2-3; D perhaps matches TRBD1 (6 bases). This CDR3 is 15 amino acids long. Germline CDR1 and CDR2: MRHNA and SNTAGT. The germline V and J ends were trimmed by 2 bases and 1 base, with 10 bases remaining between them. The CDR3 reads CASSDGRGGTDTQYF. DNA for the CDR3: TGTGCCAGCAGTGACGGCAGGGGAGGCACAGATACGCAGTATTTT.

The V gene is TRBV2, the J gene TRBJ2-7, with 7 bases fitting TRBD1. From germline, CDR1 is SNHLY and CDR2 FYNNEI. The CDR3 is made up of 16 amino acids. V shed 1 base, J shed 2 bases, and the junction held 8 bases outside the gene matches. In nucleotides, the CDR3 is TGTGCCAGCAGTGAAGAGGGACAGCTTTCTCCCTACGAGCAGTACTTC. This translates into CASSEEGQLSPYEQYF.

The chain has TRBV6-6 and TRBJ2-1, with D uncertain. The CDR3 has 13 amino acids. V lost 2 bases to trimming and J lost 8 bases, with 10 bases between them. Germline CDR1 MNHNY, CDR2 SVGAGI (reference sequence). DNA for the CDR3: TGTGCCAGCAGTTACGGTAGCTTCTATGAGCAGTTCTTC. Translation: CASSYGSFYEQFF.

The CDR3 protein is CASSGLGSGSYEQYF. DNA for the CDR3: TGTGCCAGCAGCGGCCTCGGGTCGGGCTCCTACGAGCAGTACTTC. This rearrangement joins TRBV11-1 to TRBJ2-7; no clear D gene. Germline CDR1 and CDR2: SGHAT and FQDESV (reference sequence). The CDR3 contains 15 residues. V shed 5 bases and J shed 0 bases, with 14 bases lying between them.

The chain has TRBV28 and TRBJ2-7; 7 positions match TRBD2. The V gene end was trimmed by 7 bases and the J gene end by 5 bases; junction bases not matched to a gene: 14. Looked up from germline, CDR1 is MDHEN and CDR2 is SYDVKM. CDR3 length: 15 residues. DNA for the CDR3: TGTGCCAGCAACCTAGAGGGGAGGGGCACCGACGAGCAGTACTTC. It translates to CASNLEGRGTDEQYF.

The chain has TRBV4-1 and TRBJ2-1, with D possibly matching TRBD1 (5 bases). Germline CDR1 reads MGHRA; CDR2 reads YSYEKL. CDR3 length: 15 amino acids. V was clipped by 0 bases and J by 6 bases, with 12 bases between them. The CDR3 DNA is TGCGCCAGCAGCCAAGAGTTGATCAGGGCCAATGAGCAGTTCTTC. Residues: CASSQELIRANEQFF.

The chain links TRBV6-5 to TRBJ2-1; D remains unclear. The germline CDR1 and CDR2 sequences are MNHEY and SVGAGI. This CDR3 is 15 amino acids long. The V end was cut by 4 bases, the J end by 0 bases, with 10 bases between. The CDR3, as DNA: TGTGCCAGCAGTTCCGTTTTTAGCTCCTACAATGAGCAGTTCTTC. Translated, it gives CASSSVFSSYNEQFF.

The V call is TRBV4-1, the J call TRBJ1-1; D call uncertain. CDR1 is MGHRA, CDR2 YSYEKL, per germline. V lost 0 bases, J lost 10 bases, and 12 bases lay in between. The CDR3 covers 13 residues. CDR3 sequence (DNA): TGCGCCAGCAGCCAAGATGGGTTTAATCGAGCTTTCTTT. It specifies CASSQDGFNRAFF.